These 22 T cell receptor beta chains came from one sample sequenced in a study of cytomegalovirus exposure and HLA in healthy donors (dated by TCRdb to 2015 to 2018). The library was produced with the immunoSEQ multiplex PCR assay. The multiplex PCR relied on a mix of 60 forward primers for TCR Vbeta segments and 13 reverse primers for TCR Jbeta segments. TCRdb retrieved this table from immuneACCESS and kept in-frame rearrangements only. Not all clones are present; in checked studies, unresolved V genes account for under half, and no reason is known for the remainder. This sample has 150,000 to 200,000 clones in its table, and 9.5% of those were observed once. Jointly, the top ten make up over 1% of the sample. Sequencing was done on a sample of PBMCs. The receptors shown here come from a woman aged 25-40 years in good health and CMV-seropositive.

This clone has just a few counts. V gene TRBV19 combines with J gene TRBJ2-7, with D perhaps matching TRBD2 (6 bases). Germline V gives CDR1 LNHDA, CDR2 SQIVND (reference sequence). Trimming cost V 9 bases and J 0 bases, with 18 bases left between them. This CDR3 spans 15 amino acids. This CDR3 is CASRISAGSSYEQYF. CDR3 nucleotides: TGTGCCAGCCGGATCTCCGCGGGGAGCTCCTACGAGCAGTACTTC.

The V gene is TRBV4-2, the J gene TRBJ1-2; D is perhaps TRBD1 (6 bases). The CDR3 length is 14 residues. Germline values: CDR1 LGHNA, CDR2 YNFKEQ. Trimming cost V 1 base and J 0 bases, with 6 bases left between them. As DNA, the CDR3 is TGTGCCAGCAGCCAAGCAGGGGCTAACTATGGCTACACCTTC. This codes for CASSQAGANYGYTF.

J is TRBJ1-1 and V is TRBV5-1, with D tentatively TRBD1 (5 bases). CDR3 size: 13 residues. Germline V gene data show CDR1 as SGHRS and CDR2 as YFSETQ. The ends were cut back, 4 bases at V and 3 bases at J, with 10 bases in the middle. The CDR3 spells CASSPWGDTEAFF. The DNA of the CDR3 is TGCGCCAGCAGCCCTTGGGGGGACACTGAAGCTTTCTTT.

A few counts support this clone. The chain uses TRBV15 and TRBJ2-4, with 10 bases fitting TRBD1. The CDR3 runs to 16 residues. Germline CDR1 reads LNHNV; CDR2 reads YYDKDF (reference sequence). The V gene end was trimmed by 3 bases and the J gene end by 0 bases; junction bases not matched to a gene: 2. CDR3 nucleotides: TGTGCCACCAGCAGGGGACAGGGGCTAGCCAAAAACATTCAGTACTTC. It yields the protein CATSRGQGLAKNIQYF.

The chain employs TRBV9 and TRBJ2-3; 10 bases are shared with TRBD1. The CDR3 loop spans 16 amino acids. The germline V gene has CDR1 SGDLS and CDR2 YYNGEE. The trim removed 2 bases at V and 3 bases at J, leaving 6 bases unmatched. Here the CDR3 DNA reads TGTGCCAGCAGCGTGGGGGGGGGACAGGGGACAGATACGCAGTATTTT. This sequence encodes CASSVGGGQGTDTQYF.

This sequence joins TRBV6-6 and TRBJ1-3; D gene uncertain. Germline V gene data show CDR1 as MNHNY and CDR2 as SVGAGI (reference sequence). The CDR3 is made up of 15 amino acids. V lost 4 bases, J lost 0 bases, and 10 bases lay in between. CDR3 sequence (DNA): TGTGCCAGCAGTTCAGAGGGATTCTCTGGAAACACCATATATTTT. This translates into CASSSEGFSGNTIYF.

This clone was counted between two and nine times. This chain connects TRBV19 to TRBJ1-5; tentatively, D is TRBD1 (5 bases). This CDR3 comprises 15 residues. The germline V gene encodes CDR1 LNHDA and CDR2 SQIVND (reference sequence). V lost 3 bases, J lost 7 bases, and 16 bases lay in between. This CDR3 reads CASSILSAGPQPQHF. CDR3 in DNA: TGTGCCAGTAGTATTCTTTCGGCAGGGCCCCAGCCCCAGCATTTT.

This chain links TRBV5-4 with TRBJ2-3; perhaps TRBD1 as D (5 bases). Trimming shortened V by 5 bases and J by 2 bases, and 12 bases separated the two germline ends. Germline loops: CDR1 SGHNT, CDR2 YYREEE (reference sequence). This CDR3 contains 14 residues. The CDR3 DNA is TGTGCCAGCAGTAAACAGACAGTCACAGATACGCAGTATTTT. This encodes CASSKQTVTDTQYF.

This chain joins TRBV4-2 and TRBJ2-1, with 7 bases matching TRBD2. This CDR3 has 16 residues. Germline-derived CDR1 and CDR2 are LGHNA and YNFKEQ. Trimming at V came to 1 base and at J to 5 bases, leaving 8 bases not matched to a gene. CDR3 sequence reads: CASSQVPGTIDNEQFF. The CDR3 region has the DNA TGTGCCAGCAGCCAAGTCCCCGGGACTATTGACAATGAGCAGTTCTTC.

The table lists this clone with a few counts. V and J are TRBV29-1 and TRBJ2-3; a weak D match, TRBD2 (6 bases). Trimming pared 3 bases from V and 5 bases from J, leaving 18 bases between. The CDR3 contains 15 residues. Germline CDR1 reads SQVTM; CDR2 reads ANQGSEA. CDR3 in amino acids: CSVEIPAGLGDTQYF. Here the CDR3 DNA reads TGCAGCGTTGAGATTCCCGCGGGATTGGGAGATACGCAGTATTTT.

This clone was recorded a few times. The genes are TRBV7-2 and TRBJ1-1, with 7 bases that match TRBD1. Per germline, CDR1 SGHTA and CDR2 FQGNSA. Trimming took 2 bases from V and 4 from J; bases not matched to a gene: 1. This CDR3 is built from 13 residues. The chain's CDR3 is CASSLRQGTEAFF. DNA for the CDR3: TGTGCCAGCAGCTTAAGACAGGGCACTGAAGCTTTCTTT.

The table lists this clone with a few counts. The V call is TRBV7-9, the J call TRBJ2-7; D possibly corresponds to TRBD1 (6 bases). The ends were cut back, 2 bases at V and 3 bases at J, with 11 bases in the middle. CDR1 is SEHNR and CDR2 is FQNEAQ in the germline V gene (reference sequence). This CDR3 is built from 14 residues. The CDR3 is CASSLIMDSYEQYF. CDR3 in DNA: TGTGCCAGCAGCTTAATCATGGACAGCTACGAGCAGTACTTC.

The chain joins TRBV5-4 to TRBJ2-2; TRBD1 matches at 9 bases. The J segment lost 4 bases and the V segment lost 4 bases, leaving 8 bases of the junction unmatched. The CDR3 covers 16 residues. The germline CDR1 and CDR2 sequences are SGHNT and YYREEE (reference sequence). DNA for the CDR3: TGTGCCAGCAGCCCCTGGACAGGGGTAATCACCGGGGAGCTGTTTTTT. The encoded protein is CASSPWTGVITGELFF.

The V gene is TRBV9, the J gene TRBJ2-5; 11 bases match TRBD2. The CDR3 is made up of 16 amino acids. Germline assignment: CDR1 SGDLS and CDR2 YYNGEE. With V trimmed by 0 bases and J by 5 bases, 6 bases remained unmatched. CDR3 loop: CASSVVIAGGRETQYF. CDR3 nucleotide sequence: TGTGCCAGCAGCGTAGTGATAGCGGGAGGGCGGGAGACCCAGTACTTC.

This clone was detected only a few times. The chain joins TRBV5-4 to TRBJ2-7; D might be TRBD1 (7 bases). Germline V lookup: CDR1 SGHNT, CDR2 YYREEE (reference sequence). CDR3 length: 15 amino acids. Trimming removed 4 bases at V and 2 bases at J, with 16 bases between. The DNA of the CDR3 is TGTGCCAGCAGCCCAGGGGGGCGGCCTCCCTACGAGCAGTACTTC. This sequence encodes CASSPGGRPPYEQYF. Complete variable domain (other parts from reference TRBV5-4 and TRBJ2-7): ETGVTQSPTHLIKTRGQQVTLRCSSQSGHNTVSWYQQALGQGPQFIFQYYREEENGRGNFPPRFSGLQFPNYSSELNVNALELDDSALYLCASSPGGRPPYEQYFGPGTRLTVT.

The chain combines TRBV6-5 with TRBJ2-5; no definite D call. Trimming stripped 2 bases from V and 5 bases from J, with 12 bases between. The CDR3 is made up of 14 amino acids. Germline-derived CDR1 and CDR2 are MNHEY and SVGAGI. This CDR3 reads CASSYDAGQETQYF. CDR3 nucleotides: TGTGCCAGCAGTTACGATGCAGGCCAGGAGACCCAGTACTTC.

This clone was seen more than once but under ten times. V is TRBV7-2 and J is TRBJ1-1; D is undetermined. CDR3 length: 13 amino acids. CDR1 is SGHTA and CDR2 is FQGNSA in the germline V gene. V shed 1 base and J shed 0 bases, with 3 bases lying between them. Written as DNA, the CDR3 is TGTGCCAGCAGCTTAGACATGAACACTGAAGCTTTCTTT. Translating gives CASSLDMNTEAFF.

The chain uses TRBV6-4 and TRBJ1-1; a possible D gene is TRBD1 (5 bases). Germline-derived CDR1 and CDR2 are MRHNA and SNTAGT. The V end lost 4 bases, the J end lost 1 base, and 7 bases lay between the germline ends. The CDR3 is 13 residues long. The CDR3 nucleotides read TGTGCCAGCAGTGTGACAGAGAACACTGAAGCTTTCTTT. It encodes CASSVTENTEAFF.

The rearrangement uses TRBV2 and TRBJ1-1, with a possible D match to TRBD1 (5 bases). The CDR3 extends over 14 amino acids. Germline CDR1 reads SNHLY; CDR2 reads FYNNEI. V was trimmed by 7 bases and J by 10 bases, leaving 22 bases between them. The CDR3 nucleotides are TGTGCCAGCACCATGGGGCAGGGCCCAAACGGAGCTTTCTTT. The encoded protein is CASTMGQGPNGAFF. The full variable domain, completed using reference TRBV2 and TRBJ1-1, is EPEVTQTPSHQVTQMGQEVILRCVPISNHLYFYWYRQILGQKVEFLVSFYNNEISEKSEIFDDQFSVERPDGSNFTLKIRSTKLEDSAMYFCASTMGQGPNGAFFGQGTRLTVV.

This clone was detected a few times. The V and J genes are TRBV2 and TRBJ1-1; tentative D call: TRBD1 (6 bases). This CDR3 has 15 amino acids. V dropped 5 bases and J dropped 1 base, with 14 bases sitting between them. The germline gives CDR1 SNHLY, CDR2 FYNNEI. In DNA, the CDR3 is TGTGCCAGCAGTCAACAGGGACCTAAGAACACTGAAGCTTTCTTT. As protein: CASSQQGPKNTEAFF.

The chain is built from TRBV2 and TRBJ1-4; perhaps TRBD1 as D (6 bases). Looked up from germline, CDR1 is SNHLY and CDR2 is FYNNEI. This CDR3 has 15 residues. V lost 4 bases, J lost 6 bases, and 15 bases lay in between. The CDR3 bases are TGTGCCAGCAGTGCCGTACAGGGTGGGGATGAAAAACTGTTTTTT. Translated, it gives CASSAVQGGDEKLFF.

The CDR3 DNA is TGTGCCAGCAGCCCGGGACTAATCGAATCCTACGAGCAGTACTTC. It encodes CASSPGLIESYEQYF. The V call is TRBV5-4, the J call TRBJ2-7, with 7 nucleotides matching TRBD2. Germline V CDR1 and CDR2: SGHNT, YYREEE (reference sequence). Germline trimming cut 4 bases from V and 1 base from J; bases unmatched to any gene: 8. The CDR3 consists of 15 residues.